This TCR beta chain emerged from a study of early T cells in non-severe SARS-CoV-2 infection. Study-wide background: With bulk RNA from unsorted whole blood as input, sequencing yielded unpaired chains. Findings and limits, study-wide: Using VDJdb, the matching emphasized anti-spike CD8 responses while missing private and CD4 specificities.

The library protocol tagged individual cDNA molecules with unique molecular identifiers. TCRdb ran MiXCR on the 5' RACE reads and lists one entry per CDR3 protein. The sample holds about 98,000 distinct CDR3 sequences, around 13% seen once. This clonotype was detected only a few times. Its target is unknown. Trimming took 1 base from V and 4 from J; bases not matched to a gene: 10. The CDR3 length is 18 residues. The germline gives CDR1 SGHVS, CDR2 FQNEAQ. The TCR was taken from an adult who was a healthcare worker with PCR-confirmed SARS-CoV-2 infection or an uninfected control (not recorded which). This rearrangement joins TRBV7-8 to TRBJ2-1, with 10 bases aligning to TRBD2. Specimen: whole blood. Written as DNA, the CDR3 is TGTGCCAGCAGCTTAGATCGTCTAGAACTAGCGGGATACAATGAGCAGTTCTTC. Residues: CASSLDRLELAGYNEQFF. The full variable domain, its missing parts supplied by reference TRBV7-8 and TRBJ2-1, is GAGVSQSPRYKVAKRGQDVALRCDPISGHVSLFWYQQALGQGPEFLTYFQNEAQLDKSGLPSDRFFAERPEGSVSTLKIQRTQQEDSAVYLCASSLDRLELAGYNEQFFGPGTRLTVL.